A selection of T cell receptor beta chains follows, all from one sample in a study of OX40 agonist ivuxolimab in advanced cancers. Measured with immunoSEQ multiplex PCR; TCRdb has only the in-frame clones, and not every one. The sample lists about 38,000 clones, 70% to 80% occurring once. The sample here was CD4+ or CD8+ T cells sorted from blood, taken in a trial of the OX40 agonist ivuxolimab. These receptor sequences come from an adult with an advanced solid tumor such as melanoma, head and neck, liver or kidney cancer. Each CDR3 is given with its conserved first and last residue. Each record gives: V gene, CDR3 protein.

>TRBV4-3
CASSGLGGATDTQYF
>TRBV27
CASSLTGEAYEQYF
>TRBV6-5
CASTAQGTEAFF
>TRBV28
CASSPRDRVEYGYTF
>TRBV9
CASSAGLAGAVEQFF
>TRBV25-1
CASSGGDEQFF
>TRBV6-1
CASSELTVNQPQHF
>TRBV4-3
CASSRQQGYEQYF
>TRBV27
CASSLIGQGYEQYF
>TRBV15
CATSRGGTGDAYEQYF
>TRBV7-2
CASSPQYYGYTF
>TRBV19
CASGRGLSNQPQHF
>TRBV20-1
CSARLVSEQYF
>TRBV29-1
CSVGGSGSYEQYF
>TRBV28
CASSLIQGWQPQHF
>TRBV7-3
CASSESGTTGELFF
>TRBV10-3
CAAHSDYEQYF
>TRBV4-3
CASSQEPSGRYEQYF